Listed here are 7 T cell receptor beta chains from one sample, sequenced in a study of identical twins. A single record per CDR3 protein comes from TCRdb applying MiXCR to the 5' RACE reads. The sample lists around 340,000 distinct CDR3 sequences, approximately 10% occurring once. What was sequenced was naive T cells sorted from blood. The receptors stem from a woman between 45 and 65 years old in good health.

This clonotype occurred many times. V usage is TRBV6-6 and J usage is TRBJ2-1, with D maybe TRBD1 (6 bases). This CDR3 has 13 amino acids. CDR1 and CDR2 from the germline V gene are MNHNY and SVGAGI (reference sequence). The V gene lost 6 bases and the J gene lost 12 bases, with 18 bases spanning the gap. CDR3 residues: CASSHDRSVAQFF. CDR3 sequence (DNA): TGTGCCAGCAGCCACGACAGGTCGGTGGCGCAGTTCTTC.

This clonotype appeared a few times. The chain uses TRBV5-1 and TRBJ1-1, with D tentatively TRBD1 (6 bases). From germline, CDR1 is SGHRS and CDR2 YFSETQ. The CDR3 contains 17 residues. Trimming took 0 bases from V and 3 from J, leaving 18 bases between them. The CDR3 coding sequence is TGCGCCAGCAGCTTGGAGCGCCCGGGACATGGAGACACTGAAGCTTTCTTT. Translating it yields CASSLERPGHGDTEAFF.

This clonotype was seen many times. The junction and the germline gene differ at one end; a read error may be behind it. V usage is TRBV5-1 and J usage is TRBJ2-1; D is possibly TRBD1 (5 bases). The CDR3 runs 12 residues. CDR1 is SGHRS, CDR2 YFSETQ, per germline. DNA for the CDR3: TGTGCCAGCAGTTACTTAGGGGATGAGCAGTTCTTC. Translating gives CASSYLGDEQFF.

This clonotype appeared a few times. CDR3 bases: TGCGCCAGCAGCCAACTCACTAGGAGCCAGACCCAGTACTTC. Residues: CASSQLTRSQTQYF. The gene calls are TRBV4-1 and TRBJ2-5; TRBD2 might be the D (5 bases). The CDR3 sequence is 14 residues long. Trimming shortened V by 2 bases and J by 6 bases, and 13 bases separated the two germline ends. CDR1 is MGHRA and CDR2 is YSYEKL in the germline V gene.

The chain joins TRBV7-9 to TRBJ1-1; 10 bases agree with TRBD1. The germline CDR1 and CDR2 sequences are SEHNR and FQNEAQ (reference sequence). After removal of 0 bases from V and 5 bases from J, the junction contained 3 bases not matched to a gene. CDR3 length: 15 amino acids. CDR3 nucleotides: TGTGCCAGCAGCTTAGCTGGGACAGGGGCTACTGAAGCTTTCTTT. This encodes CASSLAGTGATEAFF.

This rearrangement joins TRBV6-2 or TRBV6-3 to TRBJ2-3, with D tentatively TRBD2 (6 bases). V was shortened by 6 bases and J by 4 bases, with 20 bases between the two germline ends. Germline V gene lookup returns CDR1 MNHEY and CDR2 SVGEGT. This CDR3 region has 16 residues. CDR3 sequence reads: CASRPGTGRRPDTQYF. CDR3 nucleotides: TGTGCCAGCAGACCGGGGACTGGGCGACGCCCAGATACGCAGTATTTT.

The chain carries TRBV4-2 and TRBJ2-1; D gene unclear. CDR3 length: 13 amino acids. The V gene's germline CDR1 is LGHNA and CDR2 YNFKEQ. With 1 base removed from V and 8 bases from J, the gap between germline ends came to 9 bases. CDR3 DNA: TGTGCCAGCAGCCAAGCCGGCCTCTATGAGCAGTTCTTC. Translation gives CASSQAGLYEQFF.